The 29 T cell receptor beta chains given below trace back to one sample, sequenced in a study of PD-1 blockade in classical Hodgkin lymphoma. Described time point: cycle 4 day 1 (C4D1), after 5 to 7 weeks of nivolumab. Every patient was affected by relapse after autologous stem cell transplantation, while exposure to brentuximab vedotin was not uniform. Libraries were prepared by immunoSEQ multiplex PCR; TCRdb keeps only in-frame clonotypes and omits some of them. Of over 15,000 clones in the sample, under 90% are singletons; the top ten hold less than 15%. The specimen was peripheral blood mononuclear cells (PBMCs), collected before the fourth cycle of nivolumab. Every receptor here comes from a human donor with classical Hodgkin lymphoma.

This clone was observed a single time. This chain uses TRBV7-8 with TRBJ2-3; TRBD2 is a possible D gene (6 bases). Germline CDR1 is SGHVS and CDR2 is FQNEAQ. Trimming shortened V by 1 base and J by 4 bases, and 15 bases separated the two germline ends. CDR3 size: 16 residues. The CDR3 loop reads CASSLGGVVVADTQYF. The CDR3 DNA reads as TGTGCCAGCAGCTTAGGGGGGGTGGTAGTGGCAGATACGCAGTATTTT.

The rearrangement links TRBV7-2 to TRBJ2-5; 10 bases line up with TRBD2. The CDR3 is made up of 18 amino acids. Germline V CDR1 and CDR2: SGHTA, FQGNSA. V lost 2 bases to trimming and J lost 7 bases; unmatched junction nucleotides: 16. Here the CDR3 reads CASSLMGGASGGRGTQYF. The DNA of the CDR3 is TGTGCCAGCAGCTTAATGGGAGGGGCTAGCGGGGGCCGTGGGACCCAGTACTTC.

The rearrangement uses TRBV5-1 and TRBJ1-6; no clear D. The V end was cut by 1 base, the J end by 7 bases, with 12 bases between. There are 15 residues in the CDR3. Germline assignment: CDR1 SGHRS and CDR2 YFSETQ. The CDR3: CASSLQRVGNSPLHF. CDR3 coding DNA: TGCGCCAGCAGCTTGCAGAGGGTCGGGAATTCACCCCTCCACTTT.

Concerning this clone: The junction departs from the called germline gene at one end, perhaps through a read error. The gene calls are TRBV5-1 and TRBJ1-2; 7 positions match TRBD1. The CDR3 spans 13 residues. From germline, CDR1 is SGHRS and CDR2 YFSETQ. In DNA form, the CDR3 reads TGCGCCAGCAGCTGGGACAGCCAGGGGGGCTGCACCTTC. Encoded protein: CASSWDSQGGCTF.

The rearrangement links TRBV19 to TRBJ2-1; 10 bases align to TRBD2. CDR3 size: 13 residues. J gave up 4 bases and V 9 bases, and 3 bases lay outside the gene matches. The V gene's germline CDR1 is LNHDA and CDR2 SQIVND (reference sequence). CDR3 amino acids: CASRTSGYNEQFF. The CDR3 nucleotides are TGTGCCAGCCGGACTAGCGGTTACAATGAGCAGTTCTTC. Using reference TRBV19 and TRBJ2-1 for the parts outside the CDR3, the full variable domain is DGGITQSPKYLFRKEGQNVTLSCEQNLNHDAMYWYRQDPGQGLRLIYYSQIVNDFQKGDIAEGYSVSREKKESFPLTVTSAQKNPTAFYLCASRTSGYNEQFFGPGTRLTVL.

V usage is TRBV5-1 and J usage is TRBJ2-3; D is possibly TRBD2 (6 bases). CDR1 SGHRS and CDR2 YFSETQ come from the germline V gene. Trimming took off 3 bases at V and 0 bases at J, with 11 bases between the two ends. The CDR3 totals 15 residues. The CDR3 sequence: CASSSTGLSTDTQYF. As DNA, the CDR3 is TGCGCCAGCAGCTCCACGGGACTGAGCACAGATACGCAGTATTTT.

This clone was counted a single time. V and J are TRBV5-5 and TRBJ1-5; D is possibly TRBD1 (5 bases). V was pared by 1 base and J by 4 bases, with 12 bases between. The germline gives CDR1 SGHKS, CDR2 YYEKEE (reference sequence). The length of the CDR3 is 15 residues. The CDR3 nucleotides read TGTGCCAGCAGCTTGTTAGGAGGGGAGAATCAGCCCCAGCATTTT. Translation: CASSLLGGENQPQHF.

This clone was found a few times. Its ends do not fully match the called genes, so a read error is possible. The chain is built from TRBV11-3 and TRBJ2-7; no firm D call. Germline-derived CDR1 and CDR2 are SGHNT and YENEEA. This CDR3 is 13 amino acids long. The CDR3 sequence is CASSLEGSSEQYF. The CDR3 coding sequence is TGTGCCAGCAGCTTAGAAGGGTCCTCCGAGCAGTACTTC.

J is TRBJ1-2 and V is TRBV7-9; D is possibly TRBD1 (5 bases). CDR3 length: 11 residues. CDR1 and CDR2 (germline): SEHNR, FQNEAQ (reference sequence). The ends were cut back, 5 bases at V and 5 bases at J, with 6 bases in the middle. The DNA of the CDR3 is TGTGCCAGCAGCGAGGGGTATGGCTACACCTTC. This gives the protein CASSEGYGYTF.

The chain links TRBV7-9 to TRBJ1-1, with no clear D. In germline, CDR1 is SEHNR, CDR2 FQNEAQ (reference sequence). This CDR3 spans 14 amino acids. Trimming removed 5 bases at V and 4 bases at J, with 14 bases between. The CDR3 DNA follows: TGTGCCAGCAGCCCTCGCGGTTTTACCACTGAAGCTTTCTTT. It codes for CASSPRGFTTEAFF.

This clone was found once. One junction end disagrees with the germline gene, perhaps due to a read error. The chain combines TRBV7-7 with TRBJ1-1, with D unclear. The CDR3 extends over 13 amino acids. Germline V gene data show CDR1 as SSHAT and CDR2 as FNYEAQ (reference sequence). The CDR3 DNA reads as TGTGCTAGCAGCCTTACTATGAACACTGAAGCTTTCTTT. Encoded protein: CASSLTMNTEAFF.

This chain connects TRBV19 to TRBJ2-1; tentatively, D is TRBD1 (6 bases). The CDR3 is 15 amino acids. CDR1 and CDR2 from the germline V gene are LNHDA and SQIVND (reference sequence). Trimming pared 8 bases from V and 7 bases from J, leaving 21 bases between. The CDR3 nucleotides read TGTGCCAGTGAGGTGGGCTCAGGGGCGGGTAATGAGCAGTTCTTC. The encoded protein is CASEVGSGAGNEQFF.

This chain joins TRBV19 and TRBJ1-6; 7 positions match TRBD1. This CDR3 region has 14 residues. Germline CDR1 and CDR2: LNHDA and SQIVND (reference sequence). V was clipped by 4 bases and J by 10 bases; unmatched bases: 7. CDR3 amino acids: CASSRGGQNSPLHF. The DNA for the CDR3 is TGTGCCAGTAGTAGGGGGGGACAGAACTCACCCCTCCACTTT.

This CDR3 reads CASSLAWEQYF. The CDR3 nucleotides read TGTGCCAGCAGCCTGGCCTGGGAGCAGTACTTC. The gene calls are TRBV7-8 and TRBJ2-7, with D uncertain. Trimming left V 5 bases short and J 7 bases short, with 9 bases between. The V gene's germline CDR1 is SGHVS and CDR2 FQNEAQ. The CDR3 has 11 amino acids.

The rearrangement links TRBV4-2 to TRBJ2-5; a possible D gene is TRBD2 (6 bases). The J call is doubtful: the DNA matches TRBJ2-7 better. The CDR3 runs to 14 residues. Germline-derived CDR1 and CDR2 are LGHNA and YNFKEQ. The CDR3 nucleotides are TGTGCCAGCAGCCAAGGATTGGGGACTTACGAGCAGTACTTC. Amino acid sequence: CASSQGLGTYEQYF.

This clone showed up just a few times. This chain uses TRBV4-1 with TRBJ1-5, with D maybe TRBD1 (5 bases). V lost 1 base and J lost 7, with 17 bases in between. CDR3 length: 16 residues. Germline V gene sequence: CDR1 MGHRA, CDR2 YSYEKL. The CDR3 bases are TGCGCCAGCAGCCAAGCTTACGGAGGGGCTTCCCAGCCCCAGCATTTT. It specifies CASSQAYGGASQPQHF.

This rearrangement joins TRBV5-1 to TRBJ1-1; 7 positions match TRBD1. V was clipped by 4 bases and J by 4 bases; unmatched bases: 10. This CDR3 comprises 15 residues. Germline assignment: CDR1 SGHRS and CDR2 YFSETQ. CDR3 nucleotide sequence: TGCGCCAGCAGCGAGACAGGGACGGTGGGCACTGAAGCTTTCTTT. Amino acids: CASSETGTVGTEAFF.

The table lists this clone with a count of one. The J gene is TRBJ1-2, the V gene TRBV27; no reliable D call. Trimming stripped 9 bases from V and 0 bases from J, with 14 bases between. The CDR3 totals 14 residues. Germline V gives CDR1 MNHEY, CDR2 SMNVEV (reference sequence). CDR3: CASGPILANYGYTF. As DNA, the CDR3 is TGTGCCAGTGGGCCAATACTCGCTAACTATGGCTACACCTTC.

The chain has TRBV5-4 and TRBJ2-2; D is perhaps TRBD1 (6 bases). The germline CDR1 and CDR2 sequences are SGHNT and YYREEE (reference sequence). CDR3 size: 16 residues. Deletions cut 4 bases from V and 5 bases from J, with 18 bases between. The CDR3, as DNA: TGTGCCAGCAGCATACCGGGACATGGGATTACCGGGGAGCTGTTTTTT. Protein sequence: CASSIPGHGITGELFF.

The rearrangement joins TRBV5-1 to TRBJ1-5; D may be TRBD1 (6 bases). The CDR3 covers 14 residues. V was shortened by 1 base and J by 5 bases, with 10 bases between the two germline ends. Germline lookup yields CDR1 SGHRS and CDR2 YFSETQ. The chain's CDR3 is CASSLKSGDQPQHF. Written as DNA, the CDR3 is TGCGCCAGCAGCTTGAAATCAGGGGATCAGCCCCAGCATTTT.

The V call is TRBV14, the J call TRBJ2-6; D remains ambiguous. The CDR3 spans 14 residues. Trimming removed 0 bases from V and 8 bases from J, with 8 bases in between. Looked up from germline, CDR1 is SGHDN and CDR2 is FVKESK. CDR3 DNA: TGTGCCAGCAGCCAAGATCAAGTGTCCAACGTCCTGACTTTC. It codes for CASSQDQVSNVLTF.

This sequence joins TRBV9 and TRBJ2-2, with D perhaps matching TRBD2 (5 bases). V shed 0 bases and J shed 4 bases, with 13 bases lying between them. Germline CDR1 SGDLS, CDR2 YYNGEE. The CDR3 consists of 16 residues. The CDR3 here is CASSVAPDGGTGELFF. The DNA of the CDR3 is TGTGCCAGCAGCGTAGCCCCGGACGGAGGCACCGGGGAGCTGTTTTTT.

The genes are TRBV19 and TRBJ1-1; no clear D gene. The V gene lost 3 bases and the J gene lost 1 base, with 6 bases spanning the gap. Germline V gene lookup returns CDR1 LNHDA and CDR2 SQIVND (reference sequence). The CDR3 has 13 residues. The chain's CDR3 is CASSIRRNTEAFF. CDR3 nucleotide sequence: TGTGCCAGTAGTATCCGGCGGAACACTGAAGCTTTCTTT.

This chain connects TRBV5-1 to TRBJ1-6; no clear D. The CDR3 has 14 residues. V was trimmed by 2 bases and J by 6 bases, leaving 9 bases between them. Germline V gene lookup returns CDR1 SGHRS and CDR2 YFSETQ. In DNA, the CDR3 is TGCGCCAGCAGCTTACAGCCAACTAATTCACCCCTCCACTTT. As protein: CASSLQPTNSPLHF.

This rearrangement joins TRBV28 to TRBJ1-1; TRBD1 might be the D (5 bases). The V end lost 2 bases, the J end lost 4 bases, and 11 bases lay between the germline ends. This CDR3 spans 14 amino acids. CDR1 and CDR2 from the germline V gene are MDHEN and SYDVKM. Here the CDR3 reads CASSLGGGRTEAFF. As DNA, the CDR3 is TGTGCCAGCAGTTTAGGGGGGGGTCGCACTGAAGCTTTCTTT.

This sequence joins TRBV5-1 and TRBJ2-7; the match to TRBD1 covers 8 bases. This CDR3 spans 14 amino acids. Per the germline V gene, CDR1 is SGHRS and CDR2 is YFSETQ. The ends lost 2 bases at V and 5 bases at J; junction bases unmatched: 6. The CDR3 DNA reads TGCGCCAGCAGCTTCCAGGGGGCTAACAACGAGCAGTACTTC. It codes for CASSFQGANNEQYF.

V is TRBV7-9 and J is TRBJ1-5, with a possible D match to TRBD1 (5 bases). Looked up from germline, CDR1 is SEHNR and CDR2 is FQNEAQ (reference sequence). V lost 1 base and J lost 0, with 7 bases in between. This CDR3 region has 15 residues. In DNA, the CDR3 is TGTGCCAGCAGCTTAGGAGGGGATAGCAATCAGCCCCAGCATTTT. Translating it yields CASSLGGDSNQPQHF.

The chain is built from TRBV11-2 and TRBJ2-7; TRBD1 aligns across 8 bases. Germline V CDR1 and CDR2: SGHAT, FQNNGV. Losses at the gene ends were 4 bases for V and 3 bases for J; bases not matched to a gene: 8. The CDR3 contains 15 residues. The CDR3 nucleotides read TGTGCCAGCAGCTCTGGGACAGGCGATTTCTACGAGCAGTACTTC. Its protein product is CASSSGTGDFYEQYF.

The chain carries TRBV7-9 and TRBJ2-7; D is tentatively TRBD1 or TRBD2 (6 bases each). V shed 5 bases and J shed 7 bases, with 12 bases lying between them. The CDR3 loop spans 12 amino acids. The germline V gene has CDR1 SEHNR and CDR2 FQNEAQ (reference sequence). The CDR3 protein is CASSAGQPEQYF. The CDR3 coding sequence is TGTGCCAGCAGCGCGGGACAACCAGAGCAGTACTTC.